Listed here is a single T cell receptor beta chain. The source of the sample is a study of blood T cell repertoires in COVID-19. This CDR3 comprises 13 residues. Germline values: CDR1 SQVTM, CDR2 ANQGSEA. V was cut by 8 bases and J by 0 bases, with 14 bases left in between. The table came from immunoSEQ multiplex PCR; TCRdb's copy has only in-frame clones and leaves some out. The sample lists about 220,000 clones, 80% to 90% occurring once. Material: peripheral blood. The chain uses TRBV29-1 and TRBJ2-7; TRBD1 is a possible D gene (6 bases). This TCR was recovered from a man aged 25-45 years with active or convalescent COVID-19. CDR3 DNA sequence: TGCAGCTTCACGACAGGTCACTCCTACGAGCAGTACTTC. Its protein product is CSFTTGHSYEQYF.